These 25 T cell receptor beta chains were sequenced from one sample in a study of blood T cell repertoires in COVID-19. TCRdb's table, derived via immunoSEQ multiplex PCR, lists solely in-frame clones and lacks some. Among 55,000 to 60,000 clones listed, roughly three quarters were seen once. Material: peripheral blood. The source of these receptors is a man between 45 and 60 years old with active or convalescent COVID-19.

The CDR3 loop is CASSLAGSNTEAFF. DNA for the CDR3: TGCGCCAGCAGTCTTGCAGGGTCGAACACTGAAGCTTTCTTT. The chain carries TRBV5-1 and TRBJ1-1, with D possibly matching TRBD1 (5 bases). V was clipped by 5 bases and J by 1 base, with 12 bases between them. CDR3 size: 14 residues. CDR1 SGHRS and CDR2 YFSETQ come from the germline V gene.

The V and J genes are TRBV6-4 and TRBJ1-2, with D perhaps matching TRBD1 (5 bases). The CDR3 has 14 amino acids. In germline, CDR1 is MRHNA, CDR2 SNTAGT. V was shortened by 2 bases and J by 10 bases, with 17 bases between the two germline ends. For the CDR3, the DNA is TGTGCCAGCAGTGACGGGGCAGGTGCTATGGACTACACCTTC. This translates into CASSDGAGAMDYTF.

A few counts support this clone. CDR3 coding DNA: TGTGCCAGCAGTGCGGGGGGAGGCACTGAAGCTTTCTTT. It encodes CASSAGGGTEAFF. The J gene is TRBJ1-1, the V gene TRBV2, with D possibly matching TRBD1 (5 bases). The germline V and J ends were trimmed by 4 bases and 4 bases, with 10 bases remaining between them. The germline V gene encodes CDR1 SNHLY and CDR2 FYNNEI. The CDR3 extends over 13 amino acids. Looking up the rest from reference TRBV2 and TRBJ1-1 gives the full variable domain: EPEVTQTPSHQVTQMGQEVILRCVPISNHLYFYWYRQILGQKVEFLVSFYNNEISEKSEIFDDQFSVERPDGSNFTLKIRSTKLEDSAMYFCASSAGGGTEAFFGQGTRLTVV.

V gene TRBV7-9 combines with J gene TRBJ2-7; a weak D match, TRBD2 (5 bases). Germline V CDR1 and CDR2: SEHNR, FQNEAQ (reference sequence). This CDR3 is built from 12 residues. V was cut by 5 bases and J by 5 bases, with 10 bases left in between. Written as DNA, the CDR3 is TGTGCCAGCAGCCCGGGGTATAACGAGCAGTACTTC. Residues: CASSPGYNEQYF.

The V call is TRBV28, the J call TRBJ1-1; a weak D match, TRBD1 (5 bases). Trimming removed 3 bases at V and 4 bases at J, with 15 bases between. CDR3 length equals 15 residues. Germline-derived CDR1 and CDR2 are MDHEN and SYDVKM. The CDR3 region is CASSFLRDMGTEAFF. As DNA, the CDR3 is TGTGCCAGCAGTTTCCTCAGGGATATGGGCACTGAAGCTTTCTTT.

The V and J genes are TRBV5-8 and TRBJ1-1; D is unclear. The CDR3 extends over 13 amino acids. Between the trimmed V and J ends, which lost 2 bases and 6 bases, there was a span of 11 bases. Germline assignment: CDR1 SGHTS and CDR2 YDEGEE. In DNA, the CDR3 is TGTGCCAGCAGCTTAACTGTGAGCTCTGAAGCTTTCTTT. It codes for CASSLTVSSEAFF.

This rearrangement joins TRBV9 to TRBJ1-1; TRBD1 matches 7 bases. J gave up 7 bases and V 3 bases, and 9 bases lay outside the gene matches. The CDR3 has 14 residues. The germline V gene has CDR1 SGDLS and CDR2 YYNGEE. CDR3 amino acids: CASSALTGTVEAFF. CDR3 coding DNA: TGTGCCAGCAGCGCGCTAACGGGGACAGTTGAAGCTTTCTTT.

The chain combines TRBV19 with TRBJ2-7; 9 bases map to TRBD2. The CDR3 has 14 amino acids. The germline V gene encodes CDR1 LNHDA and CDR2 SQIVND (reference sequence). V lost 4 bases, J lost 4 bases, and 5 bases stayed unmatched. The CDR3 DNA sequence: TGTGCCAGTAGTAAGCGCGGGGGGGTGTACGAGCAGTACTTC. It is translated as CASSKRGGVYEQYF.

V is TRBV11-1 and J is TRBJ2-1; a weak D match, TRBD2 (5 bases). The germline V gene has CDR1 SGHAT and CDR2 FQDESV (reference sequence). V was pared by 5 bases and J by 12 bases, with 17 bases between. There are 13 residues in the CDR3. This CDR3 is CASSQSTTSGQFF. The CDR3 DNA reads TGTGCCAGCAGCCAATCGACTACCTCGGGGCAGTTCTTC.

The chain joins TRBV29-1 to TRBJ1-4; 7 bases align to TRBD1. The CDR3 is 14 amino acids. V was pared by 3 bases and J by 7 bases, with 8 bases of the junction left unmatched. The germline gives CDR1 SQVTM, CDR2 ANQGSEA. CDR3 residues: CSVDWDSGGEKLFF. The CDR3 region has the DNA TGCAGCGTTGATTGGGACAGCGGGGGTGAAAAACTGTTTTTT.

The chain links TRBV19 to TRBJ1-4; D gene uncertain. This CDR3 is built from 14 residues. The V end was cut by 2 bases, the J end by 7 bases, with 11 bases between. Germline CDR1 reads LNHDA; CDR2 reads SQIVND (reference sequence). The CDR3 DNA reads TGTGCCAGTAGTATACAGGCACAGATTGAAAAACTGTTTTTT. As protein: CASSIQAQIEKLFF.

The chain couples TRBV10-3 to TRBJ2-7, with D possibly TRBD2 on 7 matching bases. Between the trimmed V and J ends, which lost 7 bases and 6 bases, there was a span of 16 bases. CDR1 and CDR2 from the germline V gene are ENHRY and SYGVKD. This CDR3 has 13 amino acids. This CDR3 reads CAITSGGATEQYF. The CDR3, as DNA: TGTGCCATCACCTCTGGGGGGGCTACCGAGCAGTACTTC.

This clone was observed a handful of times. This sequence joins TRBV3-1 (or the pseudogene TRBV3-2) and TRBJ2-3, with 9 positions matching TRBD2. The length of the CDR3 is 14 residues. With V trimmed by 2 bases and J by 6 bases, 3 bases remained unmatched. Germline assignment: CDR1 LGHDT and CDR2 YNNKEL (reference sequence). CDR3 sequence (DNA): TGTGCCAGCAGCCAATACCTAGCGGGGGATACGCAGTATTTT. Translation: CASSQYLAGDTQYF.

The gene calls are TRBV6-6 and TRBJ1-2; D possibly corresponds to TRBD1 (6 bases). The CDR3 is 14 residues long. Germline lookup yields CDR1 MNHNY and CDR2 SVGAGI (reference sequence). V was clipped by 2 bases and J by 1 base, with 8 bases between them. The CDR3 loop reads CASSYGQINYGYTF. DNA for the CDR3: TGTGCCAGCAGTTACGGACAGATTAACTATGGCTACACCTTC.

This clone was seen a handful of times. The chain uses TRBV14 and TRBJ1-6, with D possibly matching TRBD1 (6 bases). Germline V gene sequence: CDR1 SGHDN, CDR2 FVKESK. The CDR3 is 13 residues long. With 3 bases removed from V and 10 bases from J, the gap between germline ends came to 10 bases. CDR3 DNA: TGTGCCAGCAGCCAGACAGGCCAATCACCCCTCCACTTT. This codes for CASSQTGQSPLHF.

This clone appeared a few times. The chain recombines TRBV19 with TRBJ1-1; D not resolved. V was cut by 5 bases and J by 7 bases, with 14 bases left in between. Germline assignment: CDR1 LNHDA and CDR2 SQIVND (reference sequence). There are 13 residues in the CDR3. CDR3 DNA sequence: TGTGCCAGTAGTCGCGGGTATCCTGGTGAAGCTTTCTTT. It specifies CASSRGYPGEAFF.

The chain links TRBV18 to TRBJ2-2; 9 bases match TRBD2. Germline lookup yields CDR1 KGHSH and CDR2 LQKENI. V was pared by 1 base and J by 6 bases, with 6 bases of the junction left unmatched. This CDR3 has 16 amino acids. The DNA for the CDR3 is TGTGCCAGCTCACCACGGGCTAGCGGGGACTCCGGGGAGCTGTTTTTT. It translates to CASSPRASGDSGELFF.

In this sample, this clone turned up many times. The chain joins TRBV19 to TRBJ1-4, with a tentative D call TRBD1 (6 bases). CDR1 is LNHDA and CDR2 is SQIVND in the germline V gene (reference sequence). V lost 7 bases and J 0 bases, leaving 9 bases between the germline ends. This CDR3 region has 14 residues. This CDR3 is CASKGTTTNEKLFF. The CDR3, as DNA: TGTGCCAGTAAGGGGACAACAACTAATGAAAAACTGTTTTTT.

The chain couples TRBV18 to TRBJ1-1, with D hard to call. The length of the CDR3 is 16 residues. V gave up 4 bases and J gave up 2 bases, with 17 bases separating them. Germline-derived CDR1 and CDR2 are KGHSH and LQKENI. The CDR3 protein is CASSLTQLGLNTEAFF. CDR3 coding DNA: TGTGCCAGCTCACTTACTCAGTTGGGCTTAAACACTGAAGCTTTCTTT.

This chain joins TRBV6-5 and TRBJ2-5, with 7 bases fitting TRBD2. Germline loops: CDR1 MNHEY, CDR2 SVGAGI. V was pared by 0 bases and J by 5 bases, with 3 bases of the junction left unmatched. This CDR3 spans 14 amino acids. The DNA of the CDR3 is TGTGCCAGCAGTTACTCAGGGGAGGGGGAGACCCAGTACTTC. Translating gives CASSYSGEGETQYF.

V gene TRBV6-5 combines with J gene TRBJ2-1, with 8 nucleotides matching TRBD1. The CDR3 is made up of 14 amino acids. Germline CDR1 is MNHEY and CDR2 is SVGAGI. J lost 8 bases, V lost 5 bases, and 8 bases had no gene match. This CDR3 is CASSPLDRGDEQFF. The CDR3 nucleotides read TGTGCCAGCAGTCCCCTCGACAGGGGCGATGAGCAGTTCTTC.

The rearrangement links TRBV3-1 (or the pseudogene TRBV3-2) to TRBJ2-2, with TRBD1 matching 9 bases. The CDR3 loop spans 16 amino acids. After removal of 4 bases from V and 4 bases from J, the junction contained 7 bases not matched to a gene. Germline V gives CDR1 LGHDT, CDR2 YNNKEL (reference sequence). The CDR3 DNA reads as TGTGCCAGCAGCCTCCGGGACAGGGCGCGCACCGGGGAGCTGTTTTTT. Its translation: CASSLRDRARTGELFF.

This clone was detected a few times. The V gene is TRBV7-8, the J gene TRBJ1-2, with 7 bases lining up with TRBD1. The CDR3 consists of 13 residues. Germline CDR1 is SGHVS and CDR2 is FQNEAQ. Germline trimming cut 4 bases from V and 5 bases from J; bases unmatched to any gene: 4. This CDR3 is CASSYGQEYGYTF. In DNA, the CDR3 is TGTGCCAGCAGCTACGGACAGGAGTATGGCTACACCTTC.

The CDR3 DNA follows: TGTGCCAGCAGTGATCAAATCACTGAAGCTTTCTTT. Its protein product is CASSDQITEAFF. This chain uses TRBV25-1 with TRBJ1-1; D gene unclear. The CDR3 length is 12 residues. V was shortened by 3 bases and J by 4 bases, with 6 bases between the two germline ends. The germline V gene encodes CDR1 MGHDK and CDR2 SYGVNS.

The rearrangement uses TRBV27 and TRBJ1-2; TRBD1 might be the D (5 bases). Germline V CDR1 and CDR2: MNHEY, SMNVEV (reference sequence). CDR3 length: 15 residues. Trimming took off 0 bases at V and 8 bases at J, with 16 bases between the two ends. The CDR3 protein is CASSLSISRVEGYTF. CDR3 in DNA: TGTGCCAGCAGTTTATCGATAAGCAGGGTCGAGGGCTACACCTTC.